This T cell receptor (beta chain) was sequenced in a study of chemoradiotherapy in HPV16-positive cancers. TCRdb's table, derived via immunoSEQ multiplex PCR, lists solely in-frame clones and lacks some. The data contain tens of thousands of clones, roughly nine tenths of them seen just once; the ten biggest clones take up approximately 2.3%. There are 14 residues in the CDR3. CDR1 is SGHNT, CDR2 YENEEA, per germline. V was shortened by 0 bases and J by 8 bases, with 13 bases between the two germline ends. Material: blood, obtained from a patient who underwent chemoradiotherapy. The sequence was collected from a human donor with HPV-associated anogenital cancer. The chain combines TRBV11-3 with TRBJ1-2; D gene uncertain. CDR3 sequence: CASSLDPGAVGYTF. The DNA for the CDR3 is TGTGCCAGCAGCTTAGATCCGGGAGCAGTGGGCTACACCTTC.